This T cell receptor (beta chain) was recorded in a study of cytomegalovirus exposure and HLA in healthy donors. Primers: 60 Vbeta forward and 13 Jbeta reverse. Here immunoSEQ multiplex PCR was the method, and the copy in TCRdb shows in-frame clones only, minus some. This sample carries around 120,000 clones, more than 70% of them seen once, and the ten largest clones take approximately 0.93%. V was clipped by 4 bases and J by 5 bases; unmatched bases: 10. CDR1 MNHNS and CDR2 SASEGT come from the germline V gene. CDR3 length: 15 residues. The material sequenced was PBMCs. The chain joins TRBV6-1 to TRBJ2-5, with TRBD1 matching over 7 bases. This clonotype originated in a human donor in good health. The CDR3 reads CASSGNLEGAETQYF. The CDR3 DNA reads TGTGCCAGCAGTGGGAACTTAGAGGGGGCGGAGACCCAGTACTTC.